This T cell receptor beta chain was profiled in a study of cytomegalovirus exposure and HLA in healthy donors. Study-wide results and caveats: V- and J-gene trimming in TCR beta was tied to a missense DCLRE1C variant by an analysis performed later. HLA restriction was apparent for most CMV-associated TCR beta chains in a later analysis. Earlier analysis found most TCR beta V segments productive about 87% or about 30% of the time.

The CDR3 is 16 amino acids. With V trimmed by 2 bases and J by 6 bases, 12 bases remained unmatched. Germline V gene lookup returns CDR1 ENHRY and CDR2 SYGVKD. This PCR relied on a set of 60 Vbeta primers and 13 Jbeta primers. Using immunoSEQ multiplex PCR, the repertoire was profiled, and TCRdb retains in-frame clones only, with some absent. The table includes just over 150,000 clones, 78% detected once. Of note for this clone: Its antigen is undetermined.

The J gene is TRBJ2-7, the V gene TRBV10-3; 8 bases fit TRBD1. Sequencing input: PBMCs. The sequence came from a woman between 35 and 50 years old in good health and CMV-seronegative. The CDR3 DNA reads TGTGCCATCAGTGAGGGGTTGGGGACAGGCGGGCTCGAGCAGTACTTC. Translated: CAISEGLGTGGLEQYF.